The 7 T cell receptor beta chains presented below share a single source sample, sequenced in a study of control samples from healthy donors and cancer patients. Here immunoSEQ multiplex PCR was the method, and the copy in TCRdb shows in-frame clones only, minus some. The sample shows 98,000 or so clones, 70% to 80% of them seen only once. Sequencing used blood. The receptors were gathered from a woman in her twenties or thirties in good health.

The chain links TRBV2 to TRBJ2-7, with a tentative D call TRBD2 (6 bases). The CDR3 totals 13 residues. V lost 6 bases and J 5 bases, leaving 14 bases between the germline ends. CDR1 SNHLY and CDR2 FYNNEI come from the germline V gene. The CDR3: CASSGGEVHEQYF. The CDR3 nucleotides read TGTGCCAGCAGCGGTGGGGAGGTCCACGAGCAGTACTTC.

This clone was observed a few times. V gene TRBV2 combines with J gene TRBJ1-6; D might be TRBD1 (5 bases). Germline loops: CDR1 SNHLY, CDR2 FYNNEI. V lost 6 bases to trimming and J lost 3 bases, with 18 bases between them. The CDR3 totals 17 residues. The CDR3 DNA follows: TGTGCCAGCAGATTCGGGGGACGGCTAGACTATAATTCACCCCTCCACTTT. Translation: CASRFGGRLDYNSPLHF.

This chain uses TRBV5-5 with TRBJ1-2; possibly TRBD1 for D (6 bases). The ends were cut back, 4 bases at V and 8 bases at J, with 12 bases in the middle. This CDR3 spans 12 amino acids. The germline V gene encodes CDR1 SGHKS and CDR2 YYEKEE (reference sequence). CDR3 DNA: TGTGCCAGCAGCGGAAGTCAGGGGGGCTACACCTTC. Residues: CASSGSQGGYTF.

This chain connects TRBV11-3 to TRBJ2-4; a possible D gene is TRBD2 (5 bases). V was shortened by 3 bases and J by 7 bases, with 10 bases between the two germline ends. There are 13 residues in the CDR3. In germline, CDR1 is SGHNT, CDR2 YENEEA. The CDR3 sequence: CASSLGGGNIQYF. The CDR3 DNA is TGTGCCAGCAGCTTGGGCGGCGGGAACATTCAGTACTTC.

This clone was counted only a few times. The chain employs TRBV7-2 and TRBJ1-1, with 7 bases that match TRBD1. With V trimmed by 2 bases and J by 4 bases, 7 bases remained unmatched. CDR3 length: 15 amino acids. Germline CDR1 and CDR2: SGHTA and FQGNSA. This CDR3 reads CASSLSTGTSTEAFF. CDR3 bases: TGTGCCAGCAGCTTATCGACAGGGACGAGCACTGAAGCTTTCTTT.

The rearrangement links TRBV6-6 to TRBJ1-5; no reliable D call. This CDR3 region has 11 residues. CDR1 and CDR2 (germline): MNHNY, SVGAGI (reference sequence). V was clipped by 7 bases and J by 5 bases, with 6 bases between them. CDR3 nucleotides: TGTGCCAGCAAAGGCGATCAGCCCCAGCATTTT. This translates into CASKGDQPQHF.

This chain joins TRBV6-1 and TRBJ1-2; no clear D. The CDR3 has 13 amino acids. Germline V gene data show CDR1 as MNHNS and CDR2 as SASEGT. Trimming took 0 bases from V and 8 from J, leaving 10 bases between them. CDR3: CASSEARVSGYTF. Written as DNA, the CDR3 is TGTGCCAGCAGTGAAGCTCGGGTAAGCGGCTACACCTTC.